This T cell receptor (beta chain) was captured in a study of beta chain features in type 1 diabetes. The CDR3 has 15 residues. CDR1 MNHEY and CDR2 SMNVEV come from the germline V gene (reference sequence). V shed 5 bases and J shed 4 bases, with 17 bases lying between them. The whole isolated RNA underwent reverse transcription, so sequencing captured expressed TCRB transcripts. Sequencing used immunoSEQ multiplex PCR; TCRdb keeps in-frame clones, though not all of them. Of 620,000 or so clones in the sample, about a sixth were seen once. Sequenced material: naive CD4+ T cells from blood. This clonotype was sampled from a man aged 18 to 30 in good health. The chain carries TRBV27 and TRBJ1-2, with a tentative D call TRBD1 (6 bases). Written as DNA, the CDR3 is TGTGCCAGCAGTAAACAGGGCCACGGGGTCTATGGCTACACCTTC. Its protein is CASSKQGHGVYGYTF.